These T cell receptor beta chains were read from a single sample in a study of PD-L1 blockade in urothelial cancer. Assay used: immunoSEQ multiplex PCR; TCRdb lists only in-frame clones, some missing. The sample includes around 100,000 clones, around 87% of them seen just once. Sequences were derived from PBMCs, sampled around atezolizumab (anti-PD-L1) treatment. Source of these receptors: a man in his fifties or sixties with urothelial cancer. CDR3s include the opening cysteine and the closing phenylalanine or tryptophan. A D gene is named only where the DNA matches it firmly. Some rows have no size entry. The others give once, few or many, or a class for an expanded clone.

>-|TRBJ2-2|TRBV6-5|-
TGTGCCAGCAGTTTTTGGGACGGACAGACCGGGGAGCTGTTTTTT
CASSFWDGQTGELFF
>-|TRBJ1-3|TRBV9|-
TGTGCCAGCAGCGTCTCTCCTGGAAACACCATATATTTT
CASSVSPGNTIYF
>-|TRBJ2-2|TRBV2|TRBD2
TGTGCCAGCAGTGAAGTTGCGGGAGGTGCCGGGGAGCTGTTTTTT
CASSEVAGGAGELFF
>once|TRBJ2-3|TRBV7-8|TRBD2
TGTGCCAGCAGCTTAGAATGGGGAGGGCCCCCAGATACGCAGTATTTT
CASSLEWGGPPDTQYF
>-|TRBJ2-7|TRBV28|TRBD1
TGTGCCAGCAGTCTCTACAGGGGTGGCGAGCAGTACTTC
CASSLYRGGEQYF
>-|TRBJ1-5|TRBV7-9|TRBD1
TGTGCCAGCAGCTTAGGCGGGACAGGGCAGCCCCAGCATTTT
CASSLGGTGQPQHF
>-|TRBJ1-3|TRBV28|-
TGTGCCAGCAGTGGGGGGGGGATACGAAACACCATATATTTT
CASSGGGIRNTIYF
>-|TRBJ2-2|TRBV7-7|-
TGTGCTAGCAGCTTGAGGACAAACACCGGGGAGCTGTTTTTT
CASSLRTNTGELFF
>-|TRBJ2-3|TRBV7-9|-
TGTGCCAGCAGCCCCCCCACGGGGAGGACCCCTAGCACAGATACGCAGTATTTT
CASSPPTGRTPSTDTQYF
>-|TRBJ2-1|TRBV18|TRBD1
TGTGCCAGCTCACCGGGACAGGGGGCGGTTGAGCAGTTCTTC
CASSPGQGAVEQFF
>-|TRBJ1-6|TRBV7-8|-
TGTGCCAGCAGCTTATACCAGGGGATCGATAATTCACCCCTCCACTTT
CASSLYQGIDNSPLHF
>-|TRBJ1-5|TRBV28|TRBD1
TGTGCCAGCAGCCCAAGGGGACAGTATTATAGCAATCAGCCCCAGCATTTT
CASSPRGQYYSNQPQHF
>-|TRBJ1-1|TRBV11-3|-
TGTGCCAGCACAGGGGTCGGTGGGAACACTGAAGCTTTCTTT
CASTGVGGNTEAFF
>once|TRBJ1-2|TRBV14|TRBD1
TGTGCCAGCAGCAGGACAGGGGGCGGTAGAGGTGGCTACACCTTC
CASSRTGGGRGGYTF
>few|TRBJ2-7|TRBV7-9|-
TGTGCCAGCGGAGACGGATCCTACGAGCAGTACTTC
CASGDGSYEQYF
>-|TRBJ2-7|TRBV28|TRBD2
TGTGCCAGCAGCCTAATTCTTGGGGCTAGCGGCGCCTACGAGCAGTACTTC
CASSLILGASGAYEQYF
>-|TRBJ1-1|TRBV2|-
TGTGCCAGCAGCTACCCGGCCCCGGGGACTGAAGCTTTCTTT
CASSYPAPGTEAFF
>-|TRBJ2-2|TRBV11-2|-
TGTGCCAGCAGCTTAGGGACTTTCGCGAACACCGGGGAGCTGTTTTTT
CASSLGTFANTGELFF
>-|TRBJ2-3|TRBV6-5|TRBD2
TGTGCCAGCAATCCGGGACTAGCGGTGGTGGCGCAGTATTTT
CASNPGLAVVAQYF
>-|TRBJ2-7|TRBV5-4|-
TGTGCCAGCAGCTTGGCGCCCATGGGCAACTACGAGCAGTACTTC
CASSLAPMGNYEQYF
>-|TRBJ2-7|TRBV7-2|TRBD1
TGTGCCAGCAGCCGAGGGGGACAGTCCCCCTCCTACGAGCAGTACTTC
CASSRGGQSPSYEQYF
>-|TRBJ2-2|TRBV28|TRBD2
TGTGCAAGCAAGGTAGCGGGAGCCACCGGGGAGCTGTTTTTT
CASKVAGATGELFF
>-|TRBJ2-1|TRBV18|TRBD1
TGTGCCAGCTCTCTTACCGGGACAGGGGGGCTAGGATACAATGAGCAGTTCTTC
CASSLTGTGGLGYNEQFF
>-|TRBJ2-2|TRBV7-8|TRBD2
TGTGCCAGCAGCCCACGGACTAGCGGGTCCACCGGGGAGCTGTTTTTT
CASSPRTSGSTGELFF
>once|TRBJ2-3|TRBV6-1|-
TGTGCCAGCAGTGATACCGGAGGGCCGGATACGCAGTATTTT
CASSDTGGPDTQYF
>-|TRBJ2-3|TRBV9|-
TGTGCCAGCAGCGTAGCCCTCACAGATACGCAGTATTTT
CASSVALTDTQYF
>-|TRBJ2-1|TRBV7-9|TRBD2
TGTGCCAGCCGCGGGAGTCTATACAATGAGCAGTTCTTC
CASRGSLYNEQFF
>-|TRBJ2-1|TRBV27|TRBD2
TGTGCCAGCAGTTTATCAAGACTAGCCAATGAGCAGTTCTTC
CASSLSRLANEQFF
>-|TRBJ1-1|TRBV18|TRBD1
TGTGCCAGCTCCCCCATACCCGACAGGGAGGTCTCTGAAGCTTTCTTT
CASSPIPDREVSEAFF
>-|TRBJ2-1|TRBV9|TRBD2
TGTGCCAGCAGCCCTCACATGGAGCGGGAGGCCCTACATCTCTTC
CASSPHMEREALHLF
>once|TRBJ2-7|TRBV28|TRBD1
TGTGCCAGCAGTATGACAGGGGGCGCGGACTACGAGCAGTACTTC
CASSMTGGADYEQYF